The rows below give T cell receptor beta chains drawn from one sample of a study of beta chain features in type 1 diabetes. TCRdb's copy holds only in-frame clones and misses some; the assay was immunoSEQ multiplex PCR. This table holds around 160,000 clones, nearly 50% found once. The sequencing input was Tregs from blood. These receptors all stem from a man aged 18 to 29 in good health. Each CDR3 is given with its conserved first and last residue. Size is stated for part of the rows, as once, few or many counts, or as a class when the clone is expanded.

clone_size v_call cdr3_aa
few TRBV19 CASSPGQITDTQYF
- TRBV7-2 CASSLSGQTQYEQYF
- TRBV27 CASRRLSVGAGELFF
- TRBV18 CASSRTGTGRPEAFF
few TRBV4-3 CASSQVSTSGHDEQFF
- TRBV6-5 CASSPRGFLGEQYF
few TRBV7-2 CASSLDRGYGYTF
- TRBV5-4 CASSAVDTQYF
few TRBV7-9 CASSIDAGYTF
- TRBV7-9 CASSLRSGLEKLFF
- TRBV7-8 CASSGSGRAFRNEQFF
- TRBV4-2 CASSPGQGAMYEQYF
few TRBV7-2 CASSFRRQPNYGYTF
- TRBV28 CASSSQVSYEQYF
- TRBV7-2 CASSFETPYGYTF
once TRBV11-2 CASSPTFRVRRGIQYF
- TRBV11-3 CASSLGLAGDEQFF
- TRBV6-6 CASSNVDRAYGYTF
- TRBV5-6 CASRSLGAGYTF
few TRBV4-3 CASSQLPGQGGSQETQYF
- TRBV10-3 CAITRIPRGVAGNTIYF
once TRBV7-9 CASSLDGEQYF
- TRBV19 CASRTSGRRSGELFF
few TRBV28 CASSPTGQGLAYEQYF
- TRBV27 CASSFREDREKLFF
- TRBV9 CASSDRAGANVLTF
- TRBV5-1 CASSLGGTGNTIYF
- TRBV4-1 CASSQVGALEQFRGVKPDTQYF
- TRBV9 CASSAGLAGFTTGELFF
- TRBV5-1 CASHGGGTDNSPLHF
- TRBV27 CASSLLGRTVKETQYF
- TRBV9 CASSVAGYQPQHF
few TRBV20-1 CSASLRDVYTF
- TRBV5-1 CASSIGLSDTQYF
- TRBV4-3 CASSQFYGSSSYEQYF
- TRBV14 CASSRILYRVRSGDTQYF
- TRBV20-1 CSVDYQETQYF
few TRBV7-9 CASSLRQHVTEAFF
- TRBV14 CASSQDTGGHYGYTF
few TRBV4-3 CASSQDYTTSWNEQFF
- TRBV7-9 CASSSVQRGELFF
- TRBV7-6 CASSRGQGYEQYF
once TRBV7-2 CASSFPETGGNQPQHF
few TRBV7-2 CASRLTSGVYNEQFF
- TRBV12-5 CASGQGVEAFF
few TRBV5-1 CASAWTGGSYEQYF
- TRBV6-5 CASSYRTGDGNIQYF
once TRBV6-5 CASRTGAGGYTF
few TRBV7-2 CASSLDRASNQPQHF
- TRBV7-2 CASSLGQINYGYTF
few TRBV29-1 CSVEGVGLGAFF
few TRBV30 CAWSPEAGEQYF
- TRBV4-3 CASSPGMGQEKKQYF
- TRBV2 CASSPGTDSRANVLTF
few TRBV7-9 CASSFKLTGLYYGYTF
few TRBV6-4 CASSDSTGANVLTF
few TRBV7-9 CASSQQGSANNEQFF